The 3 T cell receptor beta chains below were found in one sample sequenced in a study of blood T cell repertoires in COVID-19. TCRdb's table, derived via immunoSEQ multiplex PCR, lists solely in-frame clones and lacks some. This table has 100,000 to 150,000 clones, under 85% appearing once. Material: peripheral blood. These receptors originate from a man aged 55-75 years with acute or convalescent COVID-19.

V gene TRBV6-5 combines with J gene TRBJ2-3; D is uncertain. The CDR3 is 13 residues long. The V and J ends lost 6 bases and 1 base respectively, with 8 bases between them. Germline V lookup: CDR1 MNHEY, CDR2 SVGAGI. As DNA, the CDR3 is TGTGCCAGCAGGATGAGCGGCACAGATACGCAGTATTTT. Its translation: CASRMSGTDTQYF.

The CDR3 is CSAQGHMDTGELFF. CDR3 DNA: TGCAGCGCCCAGGGACATATGGACACCGGGGAGCTGTTTTTT. The chain links TRBV29-1 to TRBJ2-2; a weak D match, TRBD1 (6 bases). CDR3 length: 14 residues. Per the germline V gene, CDR1 is SQVTM and CDR2 is ANQGSEA. Trimming pared 7 bases from V and 3 bases from J, leaving 15 bases between.

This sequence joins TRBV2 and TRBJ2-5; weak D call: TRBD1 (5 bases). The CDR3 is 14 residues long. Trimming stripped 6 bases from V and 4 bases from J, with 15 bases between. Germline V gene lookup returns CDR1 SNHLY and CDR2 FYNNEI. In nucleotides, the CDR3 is TGTGCCAGCAGGGTAGGGGTAGGGTTAGAGACCCAGTACTTC. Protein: CASRVGVGLETQYF.